The next 23 T cell receptor beta chains were all read from a single sample in a study of blood T cell repertoires in COVID-19. The table came from immunoSEQ multiplex PCR; TCRdb's copy has only in-frame clones and leaves some out. The sample has 40,000 or so clones, around 85% seen once; the top ten hold about 4.1%. Sequenced sample: peripheral blood. The origin of the receptors is a man between 60 and 70 years old with acute or convalescent COVID-19.

V and J are TRBV7-2 and TRBJ2-1, with D perhaps TRBD1 (6 bases). CDR1 and CDR2 from the germline V gene are SGHTA and FQGNSA. The CDR3 extends over 13 amino acids. V dropped 8 bases and J dropped 8 bases, with 16 bases sitting between them. CDR3: CASCDRGGHEQFF. DNA of the CDR3: TGTGCCAGCTGCGATAGAGGGGGACATGAGCAGTTCTTC.

J is TRBJ1-5 and V is TRBV5-1; no clear D gene. Trimming left V 0 bases short and J 7 bases short, with 8 bases between. This CDR3 region has 13 residues. Germline CDR1 SGHRS, CDR2 YFSETQ. The CDR3 protein is CASSLDPLQPQHF. CDR3 nucleotide sequence: TGCGCCAGCAGCTTGGATCCCCTCCAGCCCCAGCATTTT.

This chain joins TRBV7-2 and TRBJ1-2, with D hard to call. V shed 5 bases and J shed 5 bases, with 18 bases lying between them. Germline V CDR1 and CDR2: SGHTA, FQGNSA. CDR3 length: 15 amino acids. In nucleotides, the CDR3 is TGTGCCAGCAGCCCGTCAAAAAGGACTGGGTATGGCTACACCTTC. Translated: CASSPSKRTGYGYTF.

The chain employs TRBV28 and TRBJ2-1, with D possibly TRBD2 on 5 matching bases. The germline V and J ends were trimmed by 3 bases and 6 bases, with 24 bases remaining between them. The CDR3 consists of 18 residues. Looked up from germline, CDR1 is MDHEN and CDR2 is SYDVKM. The CDR3 sequence is CASSLGPGRAGYLNEQFF. The DNA of the CDR3 is TGTGCCAGCAGTTTGGGTCCTGGTCGGGCGGGCTACCTCAATGAGCAGTTCTTC.

This chain connects TRBV9 to TRBJ1-6, with 11 nucleotides matching TRBD1. The germline gives CDR1 SGDLS, CDR2 YYNGEE. With V trimmed by 7 bases and J by 7 bases, 7 bases remained unmatched. The CDR3 contains 15 residues. The CDR3 DNA reads as TGTGCCAGCGGACAGGGGGCTTCCTGGAATTCACCCCTCCACTTT. It translates to CASGQGASWNSPLHF.

The rearrangement uses TRBV5-5 and TRBJ2-3; D may be TRBD2 (7 bases). This CDR3 has 14 amino acids. Germline CDR1 and CDR2: SGHKS and YYEKEE (reference sequence). Trimming removed 7 bases at V and 6 bases at J, with 18 bases between. The CDR3 region is CASYGGRRIDTQYF. CDR3 DNA sequence: TGTGCCAGCTACGGGGGGCGGAGGATTGATACGCAGTATTTT.

The J gene is TRBJ2-5, the V gene TRBV4-1; 7 positions agree with TRBD2. This CDR3 is built from 15 residues. CDR1 MGHRA and CDR2 YSYEKL come from the germline V gene. The J segment lost 5 bases and the V segment lost 6 bases, leaving 12 bases of the junction unmatched. In DNA form, the CDR3 reads TGCGCCAGCAGACTCAGCGGGGTCGGTACGGAGACCCAGTACTTC. Translating it yields CASRLSGVGTETQYF.

The chain employs TRBV5-6 and TRBJ2-7; 8 bases fit TRBD1. The length of the CDR3 is 14 residues. The junction had 8 bases not matched to a gene; V was cut back by 5 bases and J by 4 bases. Germline-derived CDR1 and CDR2 are SGHDT and YYEEEE. The CDR3 here is CASSPDRGRYEQYF. As DNA, the CDR3 is TGTGCCAGCAGTCCCGACAGGGGCAGGTACGAGCAGTACTTC.

The chain recombines TRBV7-2 with TRBJ2-7, with D tentatively TRBD2 (6 bases). The CDR3 is made up of 15 amino acids. Trimming removed 5 bases at V and 3 bases at J, with 17 bases between. The germline V gene has CDR1 SGHTA and CDR2 FQGNSA. The CDR3: CASSATTGLLYEQYF. CDR3 nucleotide sequence: TGTGCCAGCAGCGCCACTACGGGACTCCTCTACGAGCAGTACTTC.

V usage is TRBV7-2 and J usage is TRBJ1-3; D gene ambiguous. The CDR3 extends over 12 amino acids. Trimming removed 5 bases from V and 4 bases from J, with 6 bases in between. Germline values: CDR1 SGHTA, CDR2 FQGNSA. CDR3 nucleotide sequence: TGTGCCAGCAGCCCGTTGGGAAACACCATATATTTT. Protein sequence: CASSPLGNTIYF.

The V gene is TRBV7-2, the J gene TRBJ2-3, with TRBD2 as a possible D gene (6 bases). V was cut by 5 bases and J by 2 bases, with 17 bases left in between. The CDR3 spans 16 residues. Germline lookup yields CDR1 SGHTA and CDR2 FQGNSA. The CDR3: CASSPLRRGFTDTQYF. The CDR3 nucleotides read TGTGCCAGCAGCCCCCTGAGGCGGGGATTCACAGATACGCAGTATTTT.

The chain carries TRBV19 and TRBJ2-7; 10 bases line up with TRBD1. The CDR3 has 12 amino acids. Germline loops: CDR1 LNHDA, CDR2 SQIVND (reference sequence). Trimming took 9 bases from V and 4 from J; bases not matched to a gene: 3. The CDR3 sequence is CASAGQGYEQYF. The CDR3 nucleotides are TGTGCCAGCGCGGGACAGGGGTACGAGCAGTACTTC.

The chain recombines TRBV6-5 with TRBJ2-7; no definite D call. The CDR3 loop spans 14 amino acids. Germline values: CDR1 MNHEY, CDR2 SVGAGI. Trimming removed 0 bases at V and 3 bases at J, with 9 bases between. The CDR3 spells CASSYSNSDYEQYF. The CDR3 region has the DNA TGTGCCAGCAGTTACTCGAATAGTGACTACGAGCAGTACTTC.

The chain combines TRBV18 with TRBJ2-1; D is possibly TRBD2 (6 bases). V lost 11 bases and J lost 9, with 17 bases in between. The CDR3 is made up of 12 amino acids. CDR1 and CDR2 (germline): KGHSH, LQKENI. Written as DNA, the CDR3 is TGTGCCGGCCGGGGCGGGGCCCCTGAGCAGTTCTTC. Protein: CAGRGGAPEQFF.

V is TRBV19 and J is TRBJ2-2; 13 bases match TRBD2. The CDR3 extends over 15 amino acids. Germline V gene sequence: CDR1 LNHDA, CDR2 SQIVND (reference sequence). Trimming removed 8 bases from V and 7 bases from J; junction bases left unmatched: 7. Here the CDR3 reads CASSLAGGPNGELFF. CDR3 DNA: TGTGCCAGTTCACTAGCGGGAGGGCCAAACGGGGAGCTGTTTTTT.

CDR3 bases: TGTGCCAGCAGCCAAGAAATTGGGCTAGCGGGGAGGGGGGAGCTGTTTTTT. It encodes CASSQEIGLAGRGELFF. The genes are TRBV4-2 and TRBJ2-2; TRBD2 matches 9 bases. This CDR3 has 17 amino acids. V was pared by 0 bases and J by 8 bases, with 10 bases of the junction left unmatched. The V gene's germline CDR1 is LGHNA and CDR2 YNFKEQ.

The chain combines TRBV12-5 with TRBJ2-7, with a tentative D call TRBD2 (6 bases). Germline assignment: CDR1 LGHNT and CDR2 FRNRAP. The CDR3 runs to 13 residues. The CDR3 region is CASRRDWAREQYF. For the CDR3, the DNA is TGTGCATCACGGCGGGACTGGGCGCGCGAGCAGTACTTC.

The chain carries TRBV11-2 and TRBJ2-7; D remains unclear. The V gene lost 0 bases and the J gene lost 4 bases, with 13 bases spanning the gap. The CDR3 contains 15 residues. CDR1 and CDR2 from the germline V gene are SGHAT and FQNNGV. The CDR3 DNA reads TGTGCCAGCAGCTTAGAGGAAGGAGAAGTTTACGAGCAGTACTTC. This encodes CASSLEEGEVYEQYF.

The V gene is TRBV11-3, the J gene TRBJ1-2; a weak D match, TRBD1 (5 bases). The ends were cut back, 10 bases at V and 4 bases at J, with 16 bases in the middle. The CDR3 totals 13 residues. The germline CDR1 and CDR2 sequences are SGHNT and YENEEA. DNA for the CDR3: TGTGCCAACACTCGCGGGGCTCCCTATGGCTACACCTTC. Amino acids: CANTRGAPYGYTF.

This chain links TRBV7-8 with TRBJ2-1; D might be TRBD2 (5 bases). The CDR3 contains 13 residues. Per germline, CDR1 SGHVS and CDR2 FQNEAQ. Trimming pared 5 bases from V and 4 bases from J, leaving 9 bases between. CDR3 amino acids: CASSLTRYNEQFF. The CDR3 DNA follows: TGTGCCAGCAGCCTAACTAGATACAATGAGCAGTTCTTC.

V usage is TRBV21-1 and J usage is TRBJ2-1; the table calls TRBD1, which could not be checked here. TRBV21-1 corresponds to a pseudogene. The CDR3 length is 14 residues. The CDR3 DNA is TGTGCCAGCTCCCGTAGTCGACACGGCAATGAGCAGTTCTTC. Translated: CASSRSRHGNEQFF.

V gene TRBV11-2 combines with J gene TRBJ2-5; TRBD2 agrees at 8 bases. CDR1 is SGHAT, CDR2 FQNNGV, per germline. CDR3 length: 17 amino acids. V was pared by 1 base and J by 0 bases, with 7 bases of the junction left unmatched. The CDR3 coding sequence is TGTGCCAGCAGCTTAGGGCTCGGGGGGGCAAACCAAGAGACCCAGTACTTC. Protein: CASSLGLGGANQETQYF.

This chain connects TRBV5-8 to TRBJ1-6; D ambiguous. The V gene's germline CDR1 is SGHTS and CDR2 YDEGEE. CDR3 length: 14 residues. Trimming stripped 4 bases from V and 1 base from J, with 6 bases between. CDR3 DNA: TGTGCCAGCAGCCCGGGATCCTATAATTCACCCCTCCACTTT. Its protein is CASSPGSYNSPLHF.